A selection of T cell receptor beta chains follows, all from one sample in a study of Ad26.COV2.S vaccination and SARS-CoV-2 variants. Here immunoSEQ multiplex PCR was the method, and the copy in TCRdb shows in-frame clones only, minus some. This sample carries a few hundred thousand clones, 88% of them seen once, and the ten largest clones take roughly 4%. The sequences come from peripheral blood, collected in a trial of Ad26.COV2.S vaccine versus placebo. These receptors came from a person aged 18 to 65 who received the Ad26.COV2.S COVID-19 vaccine or a placebo. Each CDR3 is given with its conserved first and last residue. The D gene is left open where the match is weak. Clone size appears in some rows only: once, few, many, or a class for an expanded clone.

d_call clone_size j_call v_call cdr3_nt cdr3_aa
. . TRBJ2-7 TRBV7-9 TGTGCCAGCAGCCCACCGGCCCCAAACTACGAGCAGTACTTC CASSPPAPNYEQYF
. . TRBJ1-2 TRBV6-6 TGTGCCAGCAGTTACTCGACTTCGTCCTATGGCTACACCTTC CASSYSTSSYGYTF
. . TRBJ2-2 TRBV30 TGTGCCTGGAAGGAGCACGGGAACACCGGGGAGCTGTTTTTT CAWKEHGNTGELFF
TRBD2 . TRBJ2-5 TRBV15 TGTGCCACCAGCAGCGGGGCGGGGGTGTACCAAGAGACCCAGTACTTC CATSSGAGVYQETQYF
. . TRBJ2-7 TRBV2 TGTGCCAGCAGTGAAGCGCGGCAGGGGTTTTACGAGCAGTACTTC CASSEARQGFYEQYF
TRBD1 . TRBJ2-7 TRBV5-1 TGCGCCAGCAGCTTTGGACAGGGAGGCGACGAGCAGTACTTC CASSFGQGGDEQYF
. . TRBJ2-2 TRBV28 TGTGCCAGCAGTGTAGTCGCGAACACCGGGGAGCTGTTTTTT CASSVVANTGELFF
TRBD2 . TRBJ2-2 TRBV7-6 TGTGCCAGCAGCTCACTAGCGGGGGGGAACACCGGGGAGCTGTTTTTT CASSSLAGGNTGELFF
. . TRBJ1-4 TRBV7-6 TGTGCCAGCAGCCTGAGACAGGCTCACCGCCCTAGTAATGAAAAACTGTTTTTT CASSLRQAHRPSNEKLFF
TRBD2 . TRBJ2-5 TRBV7-2 TGTGCCAGCAGCGCAACTAGCGGGGCCCAAGAGACCCAGTACTTC CASSATSGAQETQYF
TRBD1 once TRBJ2-7 TRBV15 TGTGCCACCAGCAACGGACAGGGCTCCTACGAGCAGTACTTC CATSNGQGSYEQYF
TRBD1 . TRBJ1-2 TRBV4-1 TGCGCCAGCAGCCATAACCCAGGGGGAGGCTATGGCTACACCTTC CASSHNPGGGYGYTF
. . TRBJ2-2 TRBV4-3 TGCGCCAGCAGCCAGTCGGTAGGGGTTAGGGCCGGGGAGCTGTTTTTT CASSQSVGVRAGELFF
TRBD2 . TRBJ2-5 TRBV15 TGTGCCACCAGACCGGGACTAGCGGGGACTAACCAAGAGACCCAGTACTTC CATRPGLAGTNQETQYF
. . TRBJ1-5 TRBV10-1 TGCGCCAGCAGTGGCACACAGGGAGTCAATCAGCCCCAGCATTTT CASSGTQGVNQPQHF
TRBD1 . TRBJ2-1 TRBV4-3 TGCGCCAGCAGCCAAGAATGGGACAGGGGCTATGAGCAGTTCTTC CASSQEWDRGYEQFF
TRBD1 . TRBJ1-2 TRBV14 TGTGCCAGCAGCCAAGATTCTACAGGGGTTAATGGCTACACCTTC CASSQDSTGVNGYTF
TRBD1 . TRBJ1-2 TRBV2 TGTGCCAGCAGGGTCCGGACAGGGGATGGCTACACCTTC CASRVRTGDGYTF
. . TRBJ2-7 TRBV28 TGTGCCAGCAGACAAGGGGGGCAATCCTACGAGCAGTACTTC CASRQGGQSYEQYF
. . TRBJ1-4 TRBV30 TGTGCCTGGAGTGTATCGGGTCTATGGGAAAAACTGTTTTTT CAWSVSGLWEKLFF
. . TRBJ1-3 TRBV30 TGTGCCTGCTTTCATGACTCTGGAAACACCATATATTTT CACFHDSGNTIYF
TRBD2 . TRBJ2-7 TRBV5-1 TGCGCCAGCAGCTTGGTCGGGGGGGCTATAAACTACGAGCAGTACTTC CASSLVGGAINYEQYF
TRBD2 . TRBJ2-5 TRBV3-1/TRBV3-2 TGTGCCAGCAGCCAGGGACTAGCGGTCATGCAGAAGTACTTC CASSQGLAVMQKYF
. . TRBJ2-6 TRBV3-1/TRBV3-2 TGTGCCAGCAGCCAAGAAAGGGCCTCTGGGGCCAACGTCCTGACTTTC CASSQERASGANVLTF
. . TRBJ2-1 TRBV5-1 TGCGCCAGCAGCTTGGCCCCTCGCAGGGGGGACAATGAGCAGTTCTTC CASSLAPRRGDNEQFF
. . TRBJ1-5 TRBV6-5 TGTGCCAGCAGGAAACGGAGCAATCAGCCCCAGCATTTT CASRKRSNQPQHF
. . TRBJ1-1 TRBV5-4 TGTGCCAGAGCCCTCGACAGGCATAACACTGAAGCTTTCTTT CARALDRHNTEAFF
TRBD2 . TRBJ2-1 TRBV6-2/TRBV6-3 TGTGCCAGCAGTTATTCGGGACTAGCGGGGGCCCTCAATGAGCAGTTCTTC CASSYSGLAGALNEQFF
. . TRBJ1-6 TRBV5-6 TGTGCCAGCAGCCGGTTAGGGAGTAATTCACCCCTCCACTTT CASSRLGSNSPLHF
. once TRBJ2-2 TRBV19 TGTGCCAGTAGTACTCCTAACAGGGGGGGGACCGGGGAGCTGTTTTTT CASSTPNRGGTGELFF
. . TRBJ2-3 TRBV6-6 TGTGCCAGCAAAACGGGGGGCACAGATACGCAGTATTTT CASKTGGTDTQYF
. . TRBJ1-5 TRBV6-5 TGTGCCACCAGACTCGGCAATCAGCCCCAGCATTTT CATRLGNQPQHF
. . TRBJ2-2 TRBV19 TGTGCCAGTAGTATGTTCCCCTCTCATTACGACGGAACCGGGGAGCTGTTTTTT CASSMFPSHYDGTGELFF
TRBD1 . TRBJ1-4 TRBV4-1 TGCGCCAGCAGCCAAGGGACAGGGTTCGAAAAACTGTTTTTT CASSQGTGFEKLFF
TRBD1 . TRBJ2-7 TRBV5-4 TGTGCCAGCAGCTACCGGGACAGGACCTCCTACGAGCAGTACTTC CASSYRDRTSYEQYF
TRBD2 . TRBJ2-3 TRBV10-2 TGCGCCAGCAGCCCCGGTAGCGGGGAAACAGATACGCAGTATTTT CASSPGSGETDTQYF
TRBD1 . TRBJ1-2 TRBV4-1 TGCGCCAGCAGCCAAGAACAGGGGGTAGGCTATGGCTACACCTTC CASSQEQGVGYGYTF
. . TRBJ1-5 TRBV3-1/TRBV3-2 TGTGCCAGCAGCCTCGGGCAGGTGGGTCAGCCCCAGCATTTT CASSLGQVGQPQHF
. . TRBJ1-2 TRBV5-4 TGTGCCAGCAGTAATGGGGCAGGGGCTAACTATGGCTACACCTTC CASSNGAGANYGYTF
. . TRBJ2-5 TRBV12-3/TRBV12-4 TGTGCCAGCAGTTTAGCCAGCCAAGAGACCCAGTACTTC CASSLASQETQYF
. once TRBJ2-6 TRBV28 TGTGCCAGCAGTCCCACCTCTGGCGGGGCCAACGTCCTGACTTTC CASSPTSGGANVLTF
TRBD1 . TRBJ2-2 TRBV24-1 TGTGCCACCAGTGATGTCGAGACAGGGGCCCTGCCCACCGGGGAGCTGTTTTTT CATSDVETGALPTGELFF
TRBD1 . TRBJ1-3 TRBV5-1 TGCGCCAGCAGCTTGGCAGGGGGGGACTCTGGAAACACCATATATTTT CASSLAGGDSGNTIYF
. . TRBJ2-2 TRBV7-9 TGTGCCAGCAGCCCCCCGGAGGGGGGAACGACCGGGGAGCTGTTTTTT CASSPPEGGTTGELFF
. . TRBJ2-7 TRBV5-1 TGCGCCAGCAGCTTGTGGCTCTCGTCCTACGAGCAGTACTTC CASSLWLSSYEQYF
TRBD2 . TRBJ2-2 TRBV7-7 TGTGCTAGCAGCAGGACTAGCGTGAACACCGGGGAGCTGTTTTTT CASSRTSVNTGELFF
. . TRBJ2-5 TRBV7-6 TGTGCCAGCAGCCCCGCGACTAGTTTGGGGGAGACCCAGTACTTC CASSPATSLGETQYF
. . TRBJ1-6 TRBV9 TGTGCCAGCAGCGTAGGTGGAGAGCGGTCACCCCTCCACTTT CASSVGGERSPLHF
. . TRBJ1-1 TRBV5-1 TGCGCCAGCAGCTTCACCGGCAGGGAGAACACTGAAGCTTTCTTT CASSFTGRENTEAFF
. . TRBJ1-3 TRBV11-1 TGTGCCAGCAGGAAGGGGAACACTGGAAACACCATATATTTT CASRKGNTGNTIYF
. . TRBJ1-5 TRBV6-2/TRBV6-3 TGTGCCAGCAGTTACGGCGCAGACTATCAGCCCCAGCATTTT CASSYGADYQPQHF
TRBD2 . TRBJ2-5 TRBV27 TGTGCCAGCAGTTTCCAGGGACTAGCGGCACACCAAGAGACCCAGTACTTC CASSFQGLAAHQETQYF
TRBD1 . TRBJ2-7 TRBV2 TGTGCCAGCAGTGAAAGGACAGGGGGGTGGTACGAGCAGTACTTC CASSERTGGWYEQYF
TRBD1 . TRBJ2-1 TRBV4-1 TGCGCCAGCAGCCAAGGGGACAGGGGCCATGAGCAGTTCTTC CASSQGDRGHEQFF
. . TRBJ2-3 TRBV6-5 TGTGCCAGCAGTTACCTTGACAGGAGACAAGATACGCAGTATTTT CASSYLDRRQDTQYF